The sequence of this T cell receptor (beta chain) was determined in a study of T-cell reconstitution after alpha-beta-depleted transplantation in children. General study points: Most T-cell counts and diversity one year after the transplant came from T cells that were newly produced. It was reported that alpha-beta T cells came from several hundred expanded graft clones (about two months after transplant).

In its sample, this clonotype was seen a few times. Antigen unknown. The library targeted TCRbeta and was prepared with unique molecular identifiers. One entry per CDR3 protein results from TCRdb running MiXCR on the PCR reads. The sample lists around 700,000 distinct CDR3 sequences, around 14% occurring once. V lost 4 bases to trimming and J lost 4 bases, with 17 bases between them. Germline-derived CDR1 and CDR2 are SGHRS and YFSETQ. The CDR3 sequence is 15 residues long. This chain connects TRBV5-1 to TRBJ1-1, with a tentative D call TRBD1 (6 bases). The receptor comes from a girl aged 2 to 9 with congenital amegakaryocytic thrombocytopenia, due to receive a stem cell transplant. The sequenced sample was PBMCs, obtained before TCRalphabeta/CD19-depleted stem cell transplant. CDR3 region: CASSVLQGRGTEAFF. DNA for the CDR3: TGCGCCAGCAGCGTTTTACAGGGTCGGGGCACTGAAGCTTTCTTT.